The 26 T cell receptor beta chains below all came from one sample that was sequenced in a study of CD8 T cells in Susac syndrome. Random hexamers were used to reverse transcribe the RNA input (0.5 to 1 ug). TCRdb recomputed calls from the immunoSEQ multiplex PCR reads with MiXCR, one row per CDR3 protein. Of about 400,000 distinct CDR3 sequences in the sample, approximately 85% were seen once. The sequencing input was CD8+ T cells from PBMCs. These receptor sequences come from a human donor with multiple sclerosis.

This chain joins TRBV6-1 and TRBJ2-7, with TRBD1 identical over 10 bases. The germline V gene encodes CDR1 MNHNS and CDR2 SASEGT. There are 15 residues in the CDR3. Germline trimming cut 8 bases from V and 5 bases from J; bases unmatched to any gene: 12. CDR3 amino acids: CASEPRDRGINEQYF. The CDR3 DNA reads as TGTGCCAGCGAACCCCGGGACAGGGGTATAAACGAGCAGTACTTC.

This chain uses TRBV24-1 with TRBJ2-1; 9 nucleotides agree with TRBD1. CDR1 is KGHDR and CDR2 is SFDVKD in the germline V gene. The junction had 4 bases not matched to a gene; V was cut back by 3 bases and J by 8 bases. The CDR3 is 14 residues long. The CDR3 reads CATSDAGQGYEQFF. As DNA, the CDR3 is TGTGCCACCAGTGATGCGGGACAGGGTTATGAGCAGTTCTTC.

The chain joins TRBV6-5 to TRBJ2-7; D ambiguous. Germline-derived CDR1 and CDR2 are MNHEY and SVGAGI. The CDR3 has 14 amino acids. V gave up 0 bases and J gave up 5 bases, with 11 bases separating them. The CDR3 sequence: CASSYSGLGNEQYF. In nucleotides, the CDR3 is TGTGCCAGCAGTTACTCGGGCCTAGGGAACGAGCAGTACTTC.

The V and J genes are TRBV4-2 and TRBJ2-3; D possibly corresponds to TRBD1 (5 bases). Trimming cost V 0 bases and J 6 bases, with 13 bases left between them. The CDR3 contains 15 residues. Germline V lookup: CDR1 LGHNA, CDR2 YNFKEQ. CDR3 loop: CASSQDWQGMDTQYF. The CDR3 bases are TGTGCCAGCAGCCAAGATTGGCAGGGAATGGATACGCAGTATTTT.

The V gene is TRBV11-2, the J gene TRBJ2-1; D might be TRBD2 (7 bases). V was trimmed by 7 bases and J by 5 bases, leaving 18 bases between them. Germline V gene data show CDR1 as SGHAT and CDR2 as FQNNGV. The CDR3 sequence is 15 residues long. The CDR3 spells CASTQRGGWDNEQFF. As DNA, the CDR3 is TGTGCCAGCACCCAGAGGGGGGGCTGGGACAATGAGCAGTTCTTC.

The rearrangement joins TRBV6-5 to TRBJ2-7; D gene ambiguous. V was trimmed by 0 bases and J by 4 bases, leaving 13 bases between them. The germline gives CDR1 MNHEY, CDR2 SVGAGI. The CDR3 spans 15 residues. The CDR3 bases are TGTGCCAGCAGTTACTCCACCTCCTTCGCGTACGAGCAGTACTTC. This codes for CASSYSTSFAYEQYF.

The chain recombines TRBV27 with TRBJ1-1, with D maybe TRBD1 (5 bases). The germline V gene encodes CDR1 MNHEY and CDR2 SMNVEV (reference sequence). This CDR3 contains 14 residues. Trimming cost V 5 bases and J 0 bases, with 10 bases left between them. The CDR3 DNA sequence: TGTGCCAGCAGTCACGGACAAATGAACACTGAAGCTTTCTTT. Encoded protein: CASSHGQMNTEAFF.

V gene TRBV5-6 combines with J gene TRBJ2-7, with 8 bases lining up with TRBD1. The CDR3 runs to 17 residues. Germline trimming cut 2 bases from V and 0 bases from J; bases unmatched to any gene: 10. The V gene's germline CDR1 is SGHDT and CDR2 YYEEEE. The CDR3 DNA reads as TGTGCCAGCAGCTTTCCCCGGGGCAGGGGGCTCTCCTACGAGCAGTACTTC. Protein sequence: CASSFPRGRGLSYEQYF.

The chain combines TRBV5-4 with TRBJ1-2; no clear D. V lost 4 bases, J lost 4 bases, and 14 bases lay in between. The CDR3 is 14 residues long. Germline V gene sequence: CDR1 SGHNT, CDR2 YYREEE (reference sequence). CDR3 DNA: TGTGCCAGCAGCGCGGACGGGCCCAGCTATGGCTACACCTTC. Protein: CASSADGPSYGYTF.

The genes are TRBV7-9 and TRBJ1-1; D unclear. V gave up 6 bases and J gave up 3 bases, with 11 bases separating them. There are 13 residues in the CDR3. Germline values: CDR1 SEHNR, CDR2 FQNEAQ (reference sequence). The CDR3 sequence: CASRRPGDTEAFF. In nucleotides, the CDR3 is TGTGCCAGCAGACGCCCCGGGGACACTGAAGCTTTCTTT.

The chain combines TRBV27 with TRBJ2-5; D is unresolved. V lost 9 bases and J 5 bases, leaving 28 bases between the germline ends. CDR1 is MNHEY, CDR2 SMNVEV, per germline (reference sequence). The CDR3 covers 17 residues. The CDR3 region is CASGKSRALVSLETQYF. CDR3 coding DNA: TGTGCCAGTGGAAAGAGCCGGGCCCTTGTGTCTCTGGAGACCCAGTACTTC.

This chain links TRBV27 with TRBJ1-5; D gene ambiguous. CDR3 length: 13 residues. V was clipped by 4 bases and J by 6 bases, with 10 bases between them. Germline values: CDR1 MNHEY, CDR2 SMNVEV (reference sequence). This chain's CDR3 is CASSWAPGQPQHF. The CDR3 DNA is TGTGCCAGCAGTTGGGCCCCAGGTCAGCCCCAGCATTTT.

The chain is built from TRBV24-1 and TRBJ2-3, with TRBD2 matching over 7 bases. The CDR3 consists of 13 residues. V lost 1 base and J lost 8; bases outside the gene matches: 2. CDR1 is KGHDR and CDR2 is SFDVKD in the germline V gene. CDR3 loop: CATSDFTGGTQYF. The CDR3 nucleotides read TGTGCCACCAGTGATTTCACGGGGGGTACGCAGTATTTT.

The chain combines TRBV7-9 with TRBJ2-5; either TRBD1 or TRBD2 may supply D (6 bases each). CDR1 and CDR2 from the germline V gene are SEHNR and FQNEAQ (reference sequence). The length of the CDR3 is 16 residues. V was trimmed by 1 base and J by 0 bases, leaving 12 bases between them. CDR3 bases: TGTGCCAGCAGCTTAGGGGGGCGGGAATACCAAGAGACCCAGTACTTC. Protein sequence: CASSLGGREYQETQYF.

CDR3 coding DNA: TGTGCCAGCAGTTTCTCTGGCCTTTACGAGCAGTACTTC. This gives the protein CASSFSGLYEQYF. The chain uses TRBV28 and TRBJ2-7, with D unclear. V lost 3 bases to trimming and J lost 4 bases, with 10 bases between them. The CDR3 contains 13 residues. Germline V gene lookup returns CDR1 MDHEN and CDR2 SYDVKM.

The V and J genes are TRBV10-3 and TRBJ2-7, with D possibly being TRBD1 (6 bases). The CDR3 is 17 amino acids. Germline CDR1 ENHRY, CDR2 SYGVKD. Trimming took 0 bases from V and 3 from J, leaving 18 bases between them. The CDR3 reads CAISESAQGLPLYEQYF. CDR3 bases: TGTGCCATCAGTGAGTCGGCCCAGGGGCTCCCTCTCTACGAGCAGTACTTC.

The CDR3 sequence is CASSWTGETEAFF. CDR3 nucleotide sequence: TGTGCCAGCTCTTGGACAGGTGAGACTGAAGCTTTCTTT. This chain joins TRBV6-1 and TRBJ1-1; TRBD1 matches 7 bases. CDR3 length: 13 residues. The ends lost 8 bases at V and 5 bases at J; junction bases unmatched: 8. CDR1 is MNHNS and CDR2 is SASEGT in the germline V gene.

This chain connects TRBV20-1 to TRBJ1-1; possibly TRBD1 for D (6 bases). Trimming stripped 3 bases from V and 4 bases from J, with 9 bases between. The CDR3 sequence is 12 residues long. CDR1 and CDR2 (germline): DFQATT, SNEGSKA (reference sequence). CDR3 in amino acids: CSARGAPTEAFF. The CDR3 region has the DNA TGCAGTGCTAGGGGGGCACCCACTGAAGCTTTCTTT.

The rearrangement uses TRBV20-1 and TRBJ2-3; D not certain. This CDR3 comprises 13 residues. Germline loops: CDR1 DFQATT, CDR2 SNEGSKA (reference sequence). The V gene lost 4 bases and the J gene lost 2 bases, with 10 bases spanning the gap. The CDR3 bases are TGCAGTGCTAAATCGGCAAACACAGATACGCAGTATTTT. Amino acid sequence: CSAKSANTDTQYF.

This clonotype was detected only once. The V gene is TRBV6-5, the J gene TRBJ2-1, with 11 bases that match TRBD2. This CDR3 has 16 residues. Germline trimming cut 3 bases from V and 6 bases from J; bases unmatched to any gene: 7. The germline CDR1 and CDR2 sequences are MNHEY and SVGAGI. In nucleotides, the CDR3 is TGTGCCAGCAGTTATCTCCCGGGACTAGCGGCCAATGAGCAGTTCTTC. Translated: CASSYLPGLAANEQFF.

The gene calls are TRBV27 and TRBJ2-6; TRBD1 is a possible D gene (6 bases). Germline loops: CDR1 MNHEY, CDR2 SMNVEV (reference sequence). Trimming stripped 9 bases from V and 2 bases from J, with 8 bases between. This CDR3 region has 13 residues. CDR3 residues: CASRGTGANVLTF. The CDR3 DNA reads TGTGCCAGTAGGGGGACTGGGGCCAACGTCCTGACTTTC.

The chain couples TRBV25-1 to TRBJ2-1; 7 bases line up with TRBD2. CDR3 length: 15 amino acids. CDR1 and CDR2 (germline): MGHDK, SYGVNS. V shed 7 bases and J 8 bases; nucleotides not matched to a gene: 14. The CDR3 is CASTPAWEGIDEQFF. The CDR3 coding sequence is TGTGCCAGCACCCCCGCGTGGGAGGGGATCGATGAGCAGTTCTTC.

This sequence joins TRBV13 and TRBJ1-1; maybe TRBD1 (5 bases). Germline assignment: CDR1 PRHDT and CDR2 FYEKMQ (reference sequence). CDR3 size: 14 residues. Trimming took 0 bases from V and 7 from J, leaving 12 bases between them. The CDR3 protein is CASSLGQGGLEAFF. DNA for the CDR3: TGTGCCAGCAGCTTAGGGCAGGGCGGGCTTGAAGCTTTCTTT.

The V call is TRBV11-2, the J call TRBJ2-3; D remains ambiguous. This CDR3 has 17 residues. V was cut by 5 bases and J by 3 bases, with 21 bases left in between. In germline, CDR1 is SGHAT, CDR2 FQNNGV. CDR3: CASSPPPSRPRTDTQYF. The CDR3, as DNA: TGTGCCAGCAGCCCCCCCCCGTCTAGACCTCGTACAGATACGCAGTATTTT.

The chain joins TRBV27 to TRBJ1-1; unclear D gene. V was shortened by 0 bases and J by 1 base, with 9 bases between the two germline ends. This CDR3 has 15 residues. The germline CDR1 and CDR2 sequences are MNHEY and SMNVEV (reference sequence). CDR3 sequence reads: CASSLSSAANTEAFF. CDR3 in DNA: TGTGCCAGCAGTTTATCATCGGCGGCGAACACTGAAGCTTTCTTT.

This clonotype was counted a few times. Here the CDR3 reads CASHDPWTEAFF. For the CDR3, the DNA is TGTGCCAGCCACGACCCTTGGACTGAAGCTTTCTTT. The gene calls are TRBV6-1 and TRBJ1-1; D ambiguous. The CDR3 covers 12 residues. Trimming took 8 bases from V and 5 from J, leaving 12 bases between them. CDR1 is MNHNS, CDR2 SASEGT, per germline.